This T cell receptor beta chain came from a study of T-cell reconstitution after alpha-beta-depleted transplantation in children. Study-level results: T cells produced anew were the main source of T-cell counts and diversity one year after transplant. In some patients, recipient T cells and intrathymic progenitors surviving conditioning explained high day-60 diversity.

This clonotype was observed at least ten times. Antigen: not known. Germline V lookup: CDR1 KGHDR, CDR2 SFDVKD. V gave up 4 bases and J gave up 3 bases; unmatched junction bases: 4. This CDR3 is 15 amino acids long. Molecular barcoding with unique molecular identifiers was used for the TCRbeta library. TCRdb analysed the PCR reads with MiXCR anew, one entry per CDR3 protein. The repertoire has hundreds of thousands of distinct CDR3 sequences, about an eighth of them found once; the top ten carry around 2.2%. This clonotype was sampled from a male patient between 10 and 17 years old who had a stem cell transplant for acute myeloid leukemia, so the T cells may come from the graft donor. The chain has TRBV24-1 and TRBJ2-5; 10 nucleotides line up with TRBD1. The sample consisted of PBMCs, mostly from graft donor cells, taken 360 days after TCRalphabeta/CD19-depleted stem cell transplant. CDR3 region: CATSDPGTGEETQYF. Here the CDR3 DNA reads TGTGCCACCAGTGACCCTGGGACAGGGGAAGAGACCCAGTACTTC.